The present entry profiles one TCR beta chain with its context. This sample is part of a study of control samples from healthy donors and cancer patients. TCRdb's table, derived via immunoSEQ multiplex PCR, lists solely in-frame clones and lacks some. Found here are some 48,000 clones, approximately 93% of them singletons; the top ten hold around a quarter. Germline V gives CDR1 KGHSH, CDR2 LQKENI. The length of the CDR3 is 15 residues. V lost 5 bases and J lost 1; bases outside the gene matches: 8. The material sequenced was PBMCs. This receptor was taken from a woman between 50 and 59 years old with head and neck cancer. The chain is built from TRBV18 and TRBJ2-7; 7 bases agree with TRBD1. The CDR3 region has the DNA TGTGCCAGCTCAGCGGACAGGTCTCCTTCCTACGAGCAGTACTTC. Residues: CASSADRSPSYEQYF.